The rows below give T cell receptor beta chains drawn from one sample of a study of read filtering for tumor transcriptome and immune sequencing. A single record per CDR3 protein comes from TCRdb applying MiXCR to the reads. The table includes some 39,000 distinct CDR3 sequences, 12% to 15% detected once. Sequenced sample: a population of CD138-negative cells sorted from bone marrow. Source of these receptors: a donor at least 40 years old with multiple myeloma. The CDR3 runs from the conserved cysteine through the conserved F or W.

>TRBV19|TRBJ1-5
CASSLNRGPNQPQHF
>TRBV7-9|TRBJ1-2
CASSLEAHDGYTF
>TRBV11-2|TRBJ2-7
CASSPRVEQYF
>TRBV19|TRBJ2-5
CASSTPATEQETQYF
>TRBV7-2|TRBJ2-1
CASSSTGTGTYEQFF
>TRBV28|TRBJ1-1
CASSFVVPNTEAFF
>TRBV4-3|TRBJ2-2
CASSQEPSRELLF
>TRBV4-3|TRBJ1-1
CASSQDQQGINTEAFF
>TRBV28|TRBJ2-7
CASSPGLGGGRYEQYF
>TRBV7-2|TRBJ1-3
CASSSTGDPSGNTIYF
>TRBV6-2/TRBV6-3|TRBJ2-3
CASREAITNTDTQYF
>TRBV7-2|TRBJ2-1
CASSRTGGTYNEQFF
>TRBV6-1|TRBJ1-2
CASSAEEIANYGYTF
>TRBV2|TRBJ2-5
CASSTDRGQGTQYF
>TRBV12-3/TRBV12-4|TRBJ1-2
CASTQGGWSYGYTF
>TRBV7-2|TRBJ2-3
CASSPFLGGGTDTQYF
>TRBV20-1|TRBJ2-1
CSAGVPRDRVNEQFF
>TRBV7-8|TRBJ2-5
CASSLVPESTQYF
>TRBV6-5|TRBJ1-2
CASSYSPKYGYTF
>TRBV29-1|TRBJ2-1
CSVAGTGGYNEQFF
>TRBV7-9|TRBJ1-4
CASSLDPGLNEKLFF
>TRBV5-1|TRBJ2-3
CASSLARGGGTDTQYF
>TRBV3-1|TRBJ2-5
CASSQAGVETQYF
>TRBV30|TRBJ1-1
CAWRYGPEAFF
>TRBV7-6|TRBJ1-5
CASSKGTGDQPQHF
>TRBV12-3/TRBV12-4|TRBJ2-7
CASGSGGGAYEQYF
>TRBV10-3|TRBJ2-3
CAISDGGAGDTQYF
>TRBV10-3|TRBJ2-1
CAIGGLAGDEQFF
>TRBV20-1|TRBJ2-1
CSARDGSSIGNEQFF
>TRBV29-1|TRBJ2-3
CSVGVGSTDTQYF
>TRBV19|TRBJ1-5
CASSEQSFFNQPQHF
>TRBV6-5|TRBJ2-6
CASSYDRGSGANVLTF
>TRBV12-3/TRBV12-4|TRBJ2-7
CASSGGGKAYEQYF
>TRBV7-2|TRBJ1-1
CASSLGPRYDTEAFF
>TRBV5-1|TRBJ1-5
CASSLRDRGFCNQPQHF
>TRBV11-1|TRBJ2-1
CASSYSGQGYEQFF
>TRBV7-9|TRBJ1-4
CASSLGTDYGLFF
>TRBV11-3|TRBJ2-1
CASSLGAGVYNEQFF
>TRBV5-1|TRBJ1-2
CASSLDMRGYGYTF
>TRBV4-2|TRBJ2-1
CASSQVQTPYNEQFF
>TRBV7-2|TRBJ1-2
CASSLAGTGGYNYGYTF
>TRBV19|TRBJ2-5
CATTSGETQYF
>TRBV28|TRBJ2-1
CASRQRRSGYNEQFF
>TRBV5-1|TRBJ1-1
CASSLATRDTEAFF
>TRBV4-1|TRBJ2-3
CASSHPSGGTDTQYF
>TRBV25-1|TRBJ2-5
CASMRRGETQYF
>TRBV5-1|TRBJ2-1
CASSLLGTGVSNEQFF
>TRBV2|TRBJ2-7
CASSEGIYEQYF
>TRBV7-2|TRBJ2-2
CASSYRGAGELFF